The rows below give T cell receptor beta chains drawn from one sample of a study of early T cells in non-severe SARS-CoV-2 infection. TCRdb re-analysed the 5' RACE reads in MiXCR, keeping a single row per CDR3 protein. The data hold about 47,000 distinct CDR3 sequences, with approximately 10% observed a single time. The material sequenced was whole blood. All receptors derive from an adult who was a healthcare worker with PCR-confirmed SARS-CoV-2 infection or an uninfected control (not recorded which). Both conserved end residues are part of each CDR3. D genes are given only for firm matches. Clone size is stated in some rows and not others, as once, few, many or a class when expanded.

V gene	J gene	clone size	D gene	CDR3 protein
TRBV20-1	TRBJ2-1	.	.	CSARDLMKGLTYNEQFF
TRBV5-5	TRBJ1-1	few	.	CASSLDRPDTEAFF
TRBV28	TRBJ1-2	.	.	CASSLEGSYGYTF
TRBV5-1	TRBJ2-7	many	.	CARGSGVLCYEQYF
TRBV12-5	TRBJ1-1	few	.	CASGLLNKTDPVMNTEAFF
TRBV4-3	TRBJ1-6	.	TRBD1	CASSQNPPGGNSPLHF
TRBV3-1	TRBJ2-7	many	.	CASSRGTFYEQYF
TRBV6-5	TRBJ2-3	.	TRBD1	CASSSWGRQGADTQYF
TRBV13	TRBJ1-4	many	.	CASSRGGLREKLFF
TRBV6-2/TRBV6-3	TRBJ1-6	few	TRBD1	CASNQGTGPSSPLHF
TRBV11-2	TRBJ2-5	many	.	CASSLGQYPQETQYF
TRBV6-2/TRBV6-3	TRBJ1-1	many	.	CASSYSKGRNTEVFF
TRBV20-1	TRBJ1-1	few	.	CSASKVSVNTEAFF
TRBV4-1	TRBJ2-7	many	.	CASSQAQGYEQYF
TRBV6-1	TRBJ2-4	few	.	CASRRGQNIQYF
TRBV30	TRBJ2-2	few	.	CAWSNLVEELFF
TRBV7-8	TRBJ1-5	few	.	CASSLGGGMSNQPQHF
TRBV4-1	TRBJ1-3	.	.	CASSQDTGNTIYF
TRBV12-3/TRBV12-4	TRBJ2-7	.	TRBD1	CASSQVGGRVYEQYF
TRBV20-1	TRBJ2-4	few	.	CSAKLGVNIQYF
TRBV5-1	TRBJ2-4	many	.	CASRETGTVKNIQYF
TRBV20-1	TRBJ1-2	many	.	CSAYGRGEGYTF
TRBV11-2	TRBJ2-3	many	.	CASSLDGFGGRPWDTQYF
TRBV6-2/TRBV6-3	TRBJ2-2	many	.	CASSRTDTGELFF
TRBV11-3	TRBJ2-7	.	.	CASSLAHGIGYEQYF
TRBV20-1	TRBJ1-1	few	.	CSAPHLGTEAFF
TRBV2	TRBJ1-5	.	.	CVSSTGSNQPQHF
TRBV6-2/TRBV6-3	TRBJ2-7	many	.	CASSYSLGRRDEQYF
TRBV3-1	TRBJ2-5	.	TRBD2	CASSQAGLAVQETQYF
TRBV5-1	TRBJ2-3	many	TRBD1	CASSLEGGQDTQYF
TRBV29-1	TRBJ2-5	.	TRBD2	CSLRLAGETQYF
TRBV6-5	TRBJ2-5	.	.	CASSHQGFGQETQYF
TRBV20-1	TRBJ1-1	many	.	CSASRTSGGNTEAFF
TRBV7-2	TRBJ2-5	.	.	CASSLDSPGSQYF
TRBV10-2	TRBJ2-5	.	.	CASSEKGISGETQYF
TRBV7-9	TRBJ2-7	many	.	CASSLVDRYEQYF
TRBV20-1	TRBJ2-4	few	TRBD1	CSASTNTDRNF
TRBV6-2/TRBV6-3	TRBJ1-5	few	.	CASSFFGTGGKPQHF
TRBV28	TRBJ1-5	many	.	CASSLSPTEPQHF
TRBV6-2/TRBV6-3	TRBJ2-5	many	.	CASSYTEETQYF
TRBV6-1	TRBJ1-5	many	.	CASSEGGNQPQHF
TRBV20-1	TRBJ2-5	many	.	CSAQEPGEKTQYF
TRBV28	TRBJ1-2	.	.	CASTSGRVNGYTF
TRBV6-6	TRBJ2-7	.	TRBD1	CASSSPGQGSYEQYF
TRBV7-8	TRBJ2-2	.	TRBD2	CASSSPGRGGWNTGELFF
TRBV12-3/TRBV12-4	TRBJ1-6	many	TRBD1	CASRPGAGGSSPLHF
TRBV28	TRBJ2-4	.	.	CASSSGSLAKNIQYF
TRBV3-1	TRBJ2-7	many	.	CASSQVPLSSYEQYF
TRBV19	TRBJ1-2	many	.	CASSDGVFVYGYTF
TRBV18	TRBJ2-1	many	.	CASSPEENSEQFF
TRBV6-2/TRBV6-3	TRBJ2-5	few	.	CASSYLQTQYF
TRBV7-2	TRBJ2-1	many	TRBD2	CASSPHQRGTYNEQFF
TRBV6-2/TRBV6-3	TRBJ2-1	many	TRBD2	CAIKRTTSGGSYAEQFF
TRBV28	TRBJ1-1	.	.	CASSPVPIRAFF